The 7 T cell receptor beta chains presented below share a single source sample, sequenced in a study of Graves' ophthalmopathy and Graves' hyperthyroidism. Investigators amplified TCR beta CDR3 regions from RNA transcripts. The authors performed first-round RT-PCR with HTBI primers and then a second-round multiplex PCR. TCRdb re-analysed the multiplex PCR reads in MiXCR, keeping a single row per CDR3 protein. The sample includes about 700,000 distinct CDR3 sequences, around 40% of them seen just once. Sequencing was done on a sample of peripheral blood. These receptors all come from an adult man with Graves' ophthalmopathy.

As to this clonotype: Without the conserved terminal phenylalanine or tryptophan, this CDR3 likely stems from a read error. This chain links TRBV20-1 with TRBJ1-2, with TRBD1 identical over 10 bases. Trimming took 1 base from V and 4 from J; bases not matched to a gene: 15. Germline lookup yields CDR1 DFQATT and CDR2 SNEGSKA (reference sequence). The length of the CDR3 is 18 residues. In DNA form, the CDR3 reads TGCAGTGCTAGAGTGGTTTCTCCGGCGACAGGGGGCGGCTATGGCTACACCCTC. Its translation is CSARVVSPATGGGYGYTL.

As DNA, the CDR3 is TGCGCCAGCAGCTTGGATCTACAGTATAATTCACCCCTCCACTTT. Its protein is CASSLDLQYNSPLHF. J is TRBJ1-6 and V is TRBV5-1; D gene uncertain. The CDR3 contains 15 residues. Germline-derived CDR1 and CDR2 are SGHRS and YFSETQ. V shed 0 bases and J shed 4 bases, with 8 bases lying between them.

This clonotype was detected only a few times. The chain joins TRBV10-3 to TRBJ2-7; a possible D gene is TRBD2 (5 bases). This CDR3 contains 13 residues. Trimming took 3 bases from V and 5 from J, leaving 11 bases between them. Per the germline V gene, CDR1 is ENHRY and CDR2 is SYGVKD. This CDR3 is CAISEGGRDEQYF. The DNA for the CDR3 is TGTGCCATCAGTGAAGGTGGGCGGGACGAGCAGTACTTC.

The chain carries TRBV7-9 and TRBJ2-7; the D is unclear. Germline loops: CDR1 SEHNR, CDR2 FQNEAQ (reference sequence). V was shortened by 5 bases and J by 3 bases, with 23 bases between the two germline ends. The CDR3 is 17 residues long. Here the CDR3 DNA reads TGTGCCAGCAGCCCCCGTGCCCCTCTCCCAAAGGGCTACGAGCAGTACTTC. This gives the protein CASSPRAPLPKGYEQYF. Drawing the rest from reference TRBV7-9 and TRBJ2-7, the complete variable domain is DTGVSQNPRHKITKRGQNVTFRCDPISEHNRLYWYRQTLGQGPEFLTYFQNEAQLEKSRLLSDRFSAERPKGSFSTLEIQRTEQGDSAMYLCASSPRAPLPKGYEQYFGPGTRLTVT.

Comments on this clonotype: Mismatch with germline at one junction end may stem from a read error. The chain is built from TRBV10-3 and TRBJ1-2; TRBD1 aligns across 10 bases. This CDR3 region has 14 residues. CDR1 is ENHRY, CDR2 SYGVKD, per germline. The CDR3 nucleotides read TGTGCCATCAGTGAGTCGGGACAGGGGAATGGCCACACCTTC. Translating it yields CAISESGQGNGHTF.

This clonotype was seen a single time. The chain is built from TRBV19 and TRBJ2-2; 12 nucleotides align to TRBD2. CDR3 size: 19 residues. V lost 9 bases to trimming and J lost 1 base; unmatched junction nucleotides: 15. CDR1 is LNHDA and CDR2 is SQIVND in the germline V gene (reference sequence). CDR3 bases: TGTGCCAGCCAGATTGGGCTAGCGGGGGGGAAATGGAACACCGGGGAGCTGTTTTTT. This encodes CASQIGLAGGKWNTGELFF.

The V gene is TRBV12-3 or TRBV12-4, the J gene TRBJ2-7, with 7 bases identical to TRBD2. V gave up 6 bases and J gave up 7 bases; unmatched junction bases: 12. The CDR3 has 14 amino acids. CDR3 amino acids: CASRPGTTPGEQYF. The CDR3 DNA reads as TGTGCCAGCAGACCCGGGACTACCCCAGGGGAGCAGTACTTC.